This T cell receptor (beta chain) was sequenced for a study of blood T cell repertoires in COVID-19. In the authors' workflow: Using reference gene primer amplification, nucleated cell counts were estimated. Sequenced by immunoSEQ multiplex PCR; TCRdb stores in-frame clones only, minus some. D and trimming come from the DNA, and the V and J calls and clone size come from that table. The data show more than 300,000 clones, with nearly 90% seen just once and approximately 5.2% held by the top ten. Enrollees, about 18 to 89 years old, lived in 24 US areas. The study assigned cohorts using participant-reported clinical history. Two negative PCRs, clearance, or symptom resolution were required of recovered Cohort 3 donors. Trimming took 0 bases from V and 1 from J, leaving 7 bases between them. Per germline, CDR1 SGHNT and CDR2 YYREEE (reference sequence). This CDR3 is 14 amino acids long.

Input material: PBMCs or T cells enriched from blood (not recorded which). The gene calls are TRBV5-4 and TRBJ1-2; unclear D gene. This receptor was obtained from a woman younger than 45 who had recovered from COVID-19. CDR3 DNA sequence: TGTGCCAGCAGCTTGGTAGAGATTAACTATGGCTACACCTTC. Translating gives CASSLVEINYGYTF. The variable domain in full, completed from reference TRBV5-4 and TRBJ1-2, reads ETGVTQSPTHLIKTRGQQVTLRCSSQSGHNTVSWYQQALGQGPQFIFQYYREEENGRGNFPPRFSGLQFPNYSSELNVNALELDDSALYLCASSLVEINYGYTFGSGTRLTVV.